The subject of this entry is one T cell receptor (beta chain). At the DNA level, this CDR3 is encoded by other sequences in the same sample as well. Measured with immunoSEQ multiplex PCR; TCRdb has only the in-frame clones, and not every one. This table holds 41,000 or so clones, 70% to 85% found once. The ends were cut back, 5 bases at V and 5 bases at J, with 12 bases in the middle. CDR3 size: 13 residues. The germline CDR1 and CDR2 sequences are MDHEN and SYDVKM. The sample originates from a study of PD-L1 blockade in urothelial cancer. Across the study: Atezolizumab was started by patients at some point between 2014 and 2015 at 1,200 mg intravenously every 3 weeks. About 90% of the 29 patients were men whose urothelial cancer was bladder-origin. Blood was subjected to analysis at 3 weeks (second dose) and 6 weeks following treatment start. Blood samples had a median of 141,255 T cells, 80,000 to 100,000 unique TCRs, and clonality around 0.08.

This chain connects TRBV28 to TRBJ2-5; a possible D gene is TRBD2 (6 bases). Sequenced material: PBMCs, taken around atezolizumab (anti-PD-L1) treatment. The receptor comes from a man in his fifties or sixties with urothelial cancer. CDR3 coding DNA: TGTGCCAGCAGTCCCGGGAGAGAGGAGACCCAGTACTTC. Protein product: CASSPGREETQYF.